A single sample gave rise to the 2 T cell receptor beta chains below, sequenced in a study of spatial heterogeneity in lung cancer (dated by TCRdb to between 2017 and 2020). Library preparation used 5' RACE. Sequencing was performed on a NextSeq 500. In TCRdb, the public reads were trimmed at Q25 with fastp and aligned with MiXCR, with productive beta chains retained. Rows matching on CDR3 protein sequence are summarized as one entry with the most common DNA and genes. The sample table lists about 120,000 distinct CDR3 sequences, 12% of them with a count of one. The ten largest clones represent around 16% of the sample. In light of the paper, this sample's time point label describes: blood at routine non-recurrence follow-up after resection. Whole RNA extracted from tumor and nontumor lung tissue, or from cryopreserved PBMC samples, was used for TCR sequencing without cell sorting. Source: PBMCs, taken at follow-up. The receptor set was obtained from a male donor with early-stage non-small cell lung cancer.

This clonotype was recorded at least ten times. The chain links TRBV7-2 to TRBJ1-1, with 7 bases lining up with TRBD1. With V trimmed by 10 bases and J by 2 bases, 7 bases remained unmatched. Germline CDR1 is SGHTA and CDR2 is FQGNSA. The CDR3 consists of 13 residues. The CDR3 region is CATNRDSNTEAFF. The CDR3 coding sequence is TGTGCCACCAACCGGGACAGCAACACTGAAGCTTTCTTT.

This clonotype was detected a few times. The CDR3 spells CASSVEQGTDTQYF. Here the CDR3 DNA reads TGTGCCAGCAGCGTAGAACAGGGGACAGATACGCAGTATTTT. The chain uses TRBV9 and TRBJ2-3; the match to TRBD1 covers 7 bases. The trim removed 0 bases at V and 3 bases at J, leaving 1 base unmatched. The CDR3 covers 14 residues. CDR1 and CDR2 (germline): SGDLS, YYNGEE.